This T cell receptor beta chain originates from a study of T cell changes during pregnancy in multiple sclerosis. Measured with immunoSEQ multiplex PCR; TCRdb has only the in-frame clones, and not every one. Of about 64,000 clones in the sample, less than 95% are singletons; the top ten hold 5.5% to 7%. The trim removed 4 bases at V and 7 bases at J, leaving 9 bases unmatched. The germline CDR1 and CDR2 sequences are MNHEY and SVGAGI. The CDR3 sequence is 14 residues long. The specimen was peripheral blood, collected in the third trimester of pregnancy. The sequence was obtained from a female donor in good health, enrolled as a control in a pregnancy study. V is TRBV6-5 and J is TRBJ1-2; TRBD1 aligns across 7 bases. The CDR3 bases are TGTGCCAGCAGTTTCTACCGGGACAGTCGTGGCTACACCTTC. Its translation: CASSFYRDSRGYTF.